The 24 T cell receptor beta chains below come from one sample, sequenced in a study of T-cell memory formation after mild COVID-19. Using its own MiXCR run on the 5' RACE reads, TCRdb lists one record per CDR3 protein. This table holds around 530,000 distinct CDR3 sequences, less than 25% found once. The sample taken for sequencing was PBMCs or a T cell subset sorted from them (not recorded which). These receptors were obtained from an adult woman who had mild COVID-19 (a few samples of this study predate the infection). Cell type and time point are not known.

The V call is TRBV29-1, the J call TRBJ2-1; 8 bases are shared with TRBD2. V shed 5 bases and J 0 bases; nucleotides not matched to a gene: 6. The V gene's germline CDR1 is SQVTM and CDR2 ANQGSEA. The CDR3 consists of 15 residues. The CDR3 bases are TGCAGCGTTCTAGCGGGCCATAGCTCCTACAATGAGCAGTTCTTC. Translating it yields CSVLAGHSSYNEQFF.

This clonotype was seen a handful of times. The rearrangement uses TRBV5-1 and TRBJ1-1; no firm D call. V shed 4 bases and J shed 4 bases, with 17 bases lying between them. The CDR3 is made up of 15 amino acids. Germline assignment: CDR1 SGHRS and CDR2 YFSETQ. The CDR3 DNA is TGCGCCAGCAGCCCCTTAACATCGGGGAGCACTGAAGCTTTCTTT. Amino acid sequence: CASSPLTSGSTEAFF.

This clonotype has ten or more counts. The gene calls are TRBV5-1 and TRBJ2-2; no clear D. The V gene's germline CDR1 is SGHRS and CDR2 YFSETQ. CDR3 size: 15 residues. The V end was cut by 0 bases, the J end by 4 bases, with 10 bases between. The CDR3 spells CASSLAGGSTGELFF. The CDR3 nucleotides are TGCGCCAGCAGCTTGGCCGGTGGTAGCACCGGGGAGCTGTTTTTT. Full variable domain (missing parts from reference TRBV5-1 and TRBJ2-2): KAGVTQTPRYLIKTRGQQVTLSCSPISGHRSVSWYQQTPGQGLQFLFEYFSETQRNKGNFPGRFSGRQFSNSRSEMNVSTLELGDSALYLCASSLAGGSTGELFFGEGSRLTVL.

There are a few counts of this clonotype. The J gene is TRBJ2-2, the V gene TRBV6-6; D gene unclear. CDR3 size: 14 residues. V was shortened by 2 bases and J by 4 bases, with 8 bases between the two germline ends. Germline assignment: CDR1 MNHNY and CDR2 SVGAGI (reference sequence). CDR3 protein: CASSYTESTGELFF. In nucleotides, the CDR3 is TGTGCCAGCAGTTACACCGAAAGCACCGGGGAGCTGTTTTTT.

The chain uses TRBV18 and TRBJ2-2, with a possible D match to TRBD1 (5 bases). Trimming removed 6 bases from V and 4 bases from J, with 18 bases in between. The V gene's germline CDR1 is KGHSH and CDR2 LQKENI. The CDR3 consists of 16 residues. CDR3 nucleotide sequence: TGTGCCAGCTCTCCCCTCCTCGACAGTACCACCGGGGAGCTGTTTTTT. Its protein product is CASSPLLDSTTGELFF.

The CDR3 protein is CASSLAGDAGTQYF. CDR3 in DNA: TGCGCCAGCAGCTTGGCAGGGGACGCGGGTACGCAGTATTTT. The chain carries TRBV5-1 and TRBJ2-3, with D possibly being TRBD1 (6 bases). Germline CDR1 reads SGHRS; CDR2 reads YFSETQ. Trimming left V 0 bases short and J 8 bases short, with 13 bases between. The CDR3 has 14 amino acids.

This clonotype was seen ten or more times. The gene calls are TRBV6-2 or TRBV6-3 and TRBJ2-1; a weak D match, TRBD2 (6 bases). The V end was cut by 7 bases, the J end by 8 bases, with 18 bases between. Germline-derived CDR1 and CDR2 are MNHEY and SVGEGT. This CDR3 region has 14 residues. CDR3 DNA sequence: TGTGCCAGCACCCCGGGACTGGGCGGCCATGAGCAGTTCTTC. Protein sequence: CASTPGLGGHEQFF.

This clonotype has more than one count but fewer than ten. This chain connects TRBV12-3 or TRBV12-4 to TRBJ2-1, with D tentatively TRBD2 (5 bases). The CDR3 spans 12 residues. Trimming stripped 11 bases from V and 3 bases from J, with 11 bases between. The CDR3: CASTEDYNEQFF. The CDR3 coding sequence is TGTGCCTCAACGGAGGACTACAATGAGCAGTTCTTC.

This clonotype was picked up many times. V and J are TRBV2 and TRBJ1-2, with TRBD1 as a possible D gene (6 bases). CDR1 SNHLY and CDR2 FYNNEI come from the germline V gene. The CDR3 is made up of 12 amino acids. V was pared by 5 bases and J by 5 bases, with 9 bases between. The CDR3 nucleotides are TGTGCCAGCAGTCTTGGACAGTATGGCTACACCTTC. Protein product: CASSLGQYGYTF.

The J gene is TRBJ2-6, the V gene TRBV20-1, with D maybe TRBD1 (5 bases). The V gene lost 5 bases and the J gene lost 1 base, with 9 bases spanning the gap. The V gene's germline CDR1 is DFQATT and CDR2 SNEGSKA (reference sequence). The CDR3 runs to 14 residues. The CDR3 reads CSAEQVSGANVLTF. For the CDR3, the DNA is TGCAGTGCTGAACAGGTTTCTGGGGCCAACGTCCTGACTTTC.

The chain is built from TRBV7-9 and TRBJ2-7; D ambiguous. This CDR3 spans 15 amino acids. Trimming shortened V by 4 bases and J by 3 bases, and 16 bases separated the two germline ends. Looked up from germline, CDR1 is SEHNR and CDR2 is FQNEAQ (reference sequence). The CDR3 DNA reads TGTGCCAGCAGCTCGGCAAAGAATGGAAACTACGAGCAGTACTTC. This codes for CASSSAKNGNYEQYF.

This clonotype was recorded a few times. The chain joins TRBV5-1 to TRBJ1-5; the D gene is possibly TRBD1 (5 bases). The germline V gene encodes CDR1 SGHRS and CDR2 YFSETQ. V lost 4 bases to trimming and J lost 4 bases, with 15 bases between them. The CDR3 spans 15 residues. The CDR3 protein is CASSDTGTGNQPQHF. CDR3 DNA: TGCGCCAGCAGCGATACCGGGACGGGGAATCAGCCCCAGCATTTT.

This clonotype was counted between two and nine times. DNA of the CDR3: TGTGCCACCAGCAGATCGGACGGTTATGGCTACACCTTC. It specifies CATSRSDGYGYTF. This sequence joins TRBV15 and TRBJ1-2; no reliable D call. The V and J ends lost 2 bases and 5 bases respectively, with 9 bases between them. There are 13 residues in the CDR3. Germline CDR1 and CDR2: LNHNV and YYDKDF (reference sequence).

CDR3 DNA: TGTGCCAGCAGCCGGACTAGCGGGATAACCCCCGGGGAGCTGTTTTTT. It encodes CASSRTSGITPGELFF. The rearrangement links TRBV14 to TRBJ2-2, with TRBD2 identical over 12 bases. Germline lookup yields CDR1 SGHDN and CDR2 FVKESK. V shed 4 bases, J shed 6 bases, and the junction held 6 bases outside the gene matches. The CDR3 length is 16 residues.

Only a few counts were recorded for this clonotype. The V and J genes are TRBV20-1 and TRBJ1-2; D may be TRBD1 (5 bases). Germline V gene data show CDR1 as DFQATT and CDR2 as SNEGSKA (reference sequence). V gave up 6 bases and J gave up 4 bases, with 15 bases separating them. The length of the CDR3 is 13 residues. CDR3 region: CSANTGGTYGYTF. Written as DNA, the CDR3 is TGCAGTGCAAATACCGGGGGGACCTATGGCTACACCTTC.

V is TRBV15 and J is TRBJ2-1; perhaps TRBD2 as D (6 bases). The V gene's germline CDR1 is LNHNV and CDR2 YYDKDF (reference sequence). The V gene lost 5 bases and the J gene lost 6 bases, with 14 bases spanning the gap. The length of the CDR3 is 14 residues. The CDR3 sequence: CATSHPGETNEQFF. DNA of the CDR3: TGTGCCACCAGCCACCCGGGGGAAACCAATGAGCAGTTCTTC.

This chain uses TRBV6-6 with TRBJ2-3, with D possibly being TRBD1 (5 bases). In germline, CDR1 is MNHNY, CDR2 SVGAGI (reference sequence). The CDR3 consists of 14 residues. The V gene lost 6 bases and the J gene lost 4 bases, with 14 bases spanning the gap. In nucleotides, the CDR3 is TGTGCCAGCAGGGGAATCCTAGGGGCAGATACGCAGTATTTT. Translating it yields CASRGILGADTQYF.

Concerning this clonotype itself: One end of the junction fails to match germline, which may point to a read error. This chain uses TRBV24-1 with TRBJ2-1, with 9 bases that match TRBD2. This CDR3 comprises 14 residues. Per the germline V gene, CDR1 is KGHDR and CDR2 is SFDVKD. This CDR3 reads CSTAASGIYNEQFF. CDR3 bases: TGTTCCACCGCCGCTAGCGGGATCTACAATGAGCAGTTCTTC.

This chain uses TRBV13 with TRBJ1-1; 7 bases match TRBD1. CDR1 PRHDT and CDR2 FYEKMQ come from the germline V gene (reference sequence). The CDR3 runs to 16 residues. The ends lost 5 bases at V and 6 bases at J; junction bases unmatched: 15. In DNA, the CDR3 is TGTGCCAGCAGCCGACCCCACAGGGGCTTAGTCGCTGAAGCTTTCTTT. It translates to CASSRPHRGLVAEAFF. The entire variable domain, with the rest obtained from reference TRBV13 and TRBJ1-1, is as follows: AAGVIQSPRHLIKEKRETATLKCYPIPRHDTVYWYQQGPGQDPQFLISFYEKMQSDKGSIPDRFSAQQFSDYHSELNMSSLELGDSALYFCASSRPHRGLVAEAFFGQGTRLTVV.

V gene TRBV7-6 combines with J gene TRBJ2-3; the D gene is possibly TRBD2 (6 bases). Trimming removed 0 bases at V and 5 bases at J, with 12 bases between. The CDR3 is 15 residues long. Germline values: CDR1 SGHVS, CDR2 FNYEAQ. Here the CDR3 DNA reads TGTGCCAGCAGCTTAGCGGAGGGTCCCGGAGATACGCAGTATTTT. This translates into CASSLAEGPGDTQYF.

Only a few counts were recorded for this clonotype. CDR3 region: CATSDWGPETQYF. The CDR3 bases are TGTGCCACCAGCGACTGGGGGCCGGAGACCCAGTACTTC. The rearrangement joins TRBV15 to TRBJ2-5, with D possibly being TRBD1 (6 bases). CDR3 length equals 13 residues. Germline CDR1 is LNHNV and CDR2 is YYDKDF (reference sequence). Trimming cost V 5 bases and J 5 bases, with 12 bases left between them.

J is TRBJ2-7 and V is TRBV29-1; D is unclear. The CDR3 sequence is 10 residues long. Per germline, CDR1 SQVTM and CDR2 ANQGSEA. Trimming cost V 6 bases and J 3 bases, with 6 bases left between them. CDR3 sequence reads: CSVANYEQYF. The CDR3 nucleotides are TGCAGCGTGGCTAACTACGAGCAGTACTTC.

The chain employs TRBV6-5 and TRBJ2-7, with 7 bases lining up with TRBD1. The germline CDR1 and CDR2 sequences are MNHEY and SVGAGI. The V segment lost 6 bases and the J segment 5 bases; nucleotides outside the gene matches: 13. The CDR3 length is 15 residues. This chain's CDR3 is CASRPTGSRPDEQYF. The DNA of the CDR3 is TGTGCCAGCAGACCGACAGGGTCCCGACCGGACGAGCAGTACTTC.

V gene TRBV7-9 combines with J gene TRBJ1-1; 9 nucleotides line up with TRBD1. The ends lost 7 bases at V and 1 base at J; junction bases unmatched: 13. This CDR3 has 17 amino acids. Germline loops: CDR1 SEHNR, CDR2 FQNEAQ (reference sequence). In DNA, the CDR3 is TGTGCCAGCACCAAAGGGGGACAGGGAATACCGAACACTGAAGCTTTCTTT. Amino acid sequence: CASTKGGQGIPNTEAFF. The full variable domain, its missing parts supplied by reference TRBV7-9 and TRBJ1-1, is DTGVSQNPRHKITKRGQNVTFRCDPISEHNRLYWYRQTLGQGPEFLTYFQNEAQLEKSRLLSDRFSAERPKGSFSTLEIQRTEQGDSAMYLCASTKGGQGIPNTEAFFGQGTRLTVV.